This entry features one T cell receptor (beta chain) sequence. Its antigen remains unidentified. This sample was taken from a study of cytomegalovirus exposure and HLA in healthy donors. Study in general: Of all 400 or so donors who were genotyped, 75% to 85% belonged to the Caucasian-associated ancestry cluster. Overall study results and limits: Specific recognition of CMV antigens was confirmed in vitro for a few chains (all CMV-associated). Cytomegalovirus association was listed for 164 TCR beta chains.

The PCR ran on 60 Vbeta and 13 Jbeta primers. The protocol was immunoSEQ multiplex PCR, while the TCRdb copy is restricted to in-frame clones and leaves out a portion. The table includes approximately 110,000 clones, about 80% detected once. There are 12 residues in the CDR3. V gave up 5 bases and J gave up 6 bases, with 8 bases separating them. Germline CDR1 SGHTA, CDR2 FQGTGA. This clonotype was sampled from a man aged 35 to 55 in good health and CMV-seronegative. Sequenced: PBMCs. V usage is TRBV7-3 and J usage is TRBJ2-1, with no clear D. CDR3 bases: TGTGCCAGCAGCCAAACGGGCAATGAGCAGTTCTTC. This translates into CASSQTGNEQFF.